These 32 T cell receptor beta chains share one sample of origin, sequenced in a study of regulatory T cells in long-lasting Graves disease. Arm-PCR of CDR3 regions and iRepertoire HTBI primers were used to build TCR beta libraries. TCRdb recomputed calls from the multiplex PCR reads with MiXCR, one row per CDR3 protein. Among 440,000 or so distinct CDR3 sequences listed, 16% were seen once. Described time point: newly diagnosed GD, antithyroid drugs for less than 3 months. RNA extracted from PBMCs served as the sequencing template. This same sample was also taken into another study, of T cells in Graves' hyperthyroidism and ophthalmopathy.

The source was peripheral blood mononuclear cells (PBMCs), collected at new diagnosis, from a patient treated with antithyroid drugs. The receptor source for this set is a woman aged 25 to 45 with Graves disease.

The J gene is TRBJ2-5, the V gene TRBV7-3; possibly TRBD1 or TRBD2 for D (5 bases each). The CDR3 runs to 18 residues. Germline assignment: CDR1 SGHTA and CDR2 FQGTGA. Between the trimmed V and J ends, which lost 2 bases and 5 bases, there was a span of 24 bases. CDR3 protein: CASSLAPLGQGVSETQYF. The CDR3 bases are TGTGCCAGCAGCTTAGCCCCCCTTGGGCAGGGAGTGTCGGAGACCCAGTACTTC.

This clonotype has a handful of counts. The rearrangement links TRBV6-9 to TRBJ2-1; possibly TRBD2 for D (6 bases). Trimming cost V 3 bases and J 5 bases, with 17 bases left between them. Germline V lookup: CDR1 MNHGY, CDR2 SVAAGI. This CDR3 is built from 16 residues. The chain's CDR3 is CASSYTEAGPNNEQFF. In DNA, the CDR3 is TGTGCCAGCAGTTACACCGAGGCGGGACCCAACAATGAGCAGTTCTTC.

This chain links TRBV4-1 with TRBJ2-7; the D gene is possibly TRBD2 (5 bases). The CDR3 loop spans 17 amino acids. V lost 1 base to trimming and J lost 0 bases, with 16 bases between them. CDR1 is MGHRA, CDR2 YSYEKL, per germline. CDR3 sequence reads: CASSQAEGASNSYEQYF. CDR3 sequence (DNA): TGCGCCAGCAGCCAAGCTGAGGGAGCTTCTAACTCCTACGAGCAGTACTTC.

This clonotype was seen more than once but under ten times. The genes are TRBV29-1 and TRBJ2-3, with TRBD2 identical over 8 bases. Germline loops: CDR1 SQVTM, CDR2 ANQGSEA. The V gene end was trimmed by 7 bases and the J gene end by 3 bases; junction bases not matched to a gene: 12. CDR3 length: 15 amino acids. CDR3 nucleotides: TGCAGCGCCCCAGTAGCGGGAACTCCTACAGATACGCAGTATTTT. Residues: CSAPVAGTPTDTQYF.

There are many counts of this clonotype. CDR3 sequence (DNA): TGTGCCAGCAGCATACAGGGTAATGAGCAGTTCTTC. Translated: CASSIQGNEQFF. V gene TRBV7-3 combines with J gene TRBJ2-1, with TRBD1 as a possible D gene (6 bases). V lost 5 bases to trimming and J lost 7 bases, with 9 bases between them. Germline V CDR1 and CDR2: SGHTA, FQGTGA. CDR3 length equals 12 residues. The full variable domain, rest sourced from reference TRBV7-3 and TRBJ2-1, is GAGVSQTPSNKVTEKGKYVELRCDPISGHTALYWYRQSLGQGPEFLIYFQGTGAADDSGLPNDRFFAVRPEGSVSTLKIQRTERGDSAVYLCASSIQGNEQFFGPGTRLTVL.

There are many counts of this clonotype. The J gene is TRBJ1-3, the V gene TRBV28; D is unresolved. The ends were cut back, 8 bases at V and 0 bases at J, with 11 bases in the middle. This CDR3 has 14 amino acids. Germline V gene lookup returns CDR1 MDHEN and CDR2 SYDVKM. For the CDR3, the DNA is TGTGCCAGCGGGAGCTGGGGCTCTGGAAACACCATATATTTT. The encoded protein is CASGSWGSGNTIYF.

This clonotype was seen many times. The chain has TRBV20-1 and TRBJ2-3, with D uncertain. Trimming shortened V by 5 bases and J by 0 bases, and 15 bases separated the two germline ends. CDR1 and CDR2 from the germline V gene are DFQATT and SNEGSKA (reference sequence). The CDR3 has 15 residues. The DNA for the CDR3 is TGCAGTGCTCCCAATCGGCAGCTTAGCACAGATACGCAGTATTTT. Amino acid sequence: CSAPNRQLSTDTQYF.

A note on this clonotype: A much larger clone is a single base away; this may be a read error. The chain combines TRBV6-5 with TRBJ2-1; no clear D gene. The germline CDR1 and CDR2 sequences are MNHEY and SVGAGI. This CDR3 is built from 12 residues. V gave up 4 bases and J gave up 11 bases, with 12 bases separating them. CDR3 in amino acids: CASSSTVVKQFF. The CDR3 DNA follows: TGTGCCAGCAGTTCTACTGTCGTTAAGCAGTTCTTC.

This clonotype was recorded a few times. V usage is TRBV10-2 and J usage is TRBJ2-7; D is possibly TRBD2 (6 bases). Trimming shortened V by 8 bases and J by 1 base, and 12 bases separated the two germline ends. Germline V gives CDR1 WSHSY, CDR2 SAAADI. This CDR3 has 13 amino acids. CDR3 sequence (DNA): TGCGCCAGCGTTACTAGCACTTCCTACGAGCAGTACTTC. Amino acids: CASVTSTSYEQYF.

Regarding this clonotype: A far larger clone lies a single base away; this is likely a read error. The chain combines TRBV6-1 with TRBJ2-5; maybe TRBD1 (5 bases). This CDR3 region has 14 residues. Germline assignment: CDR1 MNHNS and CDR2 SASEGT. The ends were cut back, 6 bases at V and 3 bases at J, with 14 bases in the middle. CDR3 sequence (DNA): TGTGCCAGCAGCCACCAACAGGAGAAAGAGACCCAGTACTTC. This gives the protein CASSHQQEKETQYF.

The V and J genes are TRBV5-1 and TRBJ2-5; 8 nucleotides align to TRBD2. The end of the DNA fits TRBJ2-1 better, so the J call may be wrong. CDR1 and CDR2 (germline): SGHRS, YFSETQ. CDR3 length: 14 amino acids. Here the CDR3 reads CASRISGTSDEQFF. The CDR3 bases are TGCGCCAGCAGAATTAGCGGGACGTCTGATGAGCAGTTCTTC.

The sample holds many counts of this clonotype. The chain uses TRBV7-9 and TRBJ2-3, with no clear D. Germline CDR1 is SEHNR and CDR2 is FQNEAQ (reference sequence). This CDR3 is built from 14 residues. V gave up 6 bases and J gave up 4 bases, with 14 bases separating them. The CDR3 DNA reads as TGTGCCAGCAGTCGAGATCTAGTTCCAGATACGCAGTATTTT. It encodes CASSRDLVPDTQYF.

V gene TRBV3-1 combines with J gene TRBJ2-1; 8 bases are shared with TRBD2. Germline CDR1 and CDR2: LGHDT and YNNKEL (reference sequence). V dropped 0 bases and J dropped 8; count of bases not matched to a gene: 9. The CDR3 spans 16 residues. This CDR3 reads CASSQEGIAGMDEQFF. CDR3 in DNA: TGTGCCAGCAGCCAAGAGGGCATAGCGGGAATGGATGAGCAGTTCTTC.

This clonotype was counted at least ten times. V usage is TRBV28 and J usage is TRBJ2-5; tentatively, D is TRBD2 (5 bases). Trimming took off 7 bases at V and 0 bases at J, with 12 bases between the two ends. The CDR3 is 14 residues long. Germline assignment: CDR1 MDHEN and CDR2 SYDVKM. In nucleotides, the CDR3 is TGTGCCAGCAAGGAGGACTCAAACCAAGAGACCCAGTACTTC. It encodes CASKEDSNQETQYF.

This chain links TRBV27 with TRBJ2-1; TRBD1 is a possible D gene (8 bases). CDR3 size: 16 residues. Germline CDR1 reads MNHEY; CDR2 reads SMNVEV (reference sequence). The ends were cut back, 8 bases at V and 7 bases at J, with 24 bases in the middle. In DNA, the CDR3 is TGTGCCAGCTCGGAACCGGGGGGACAGGTCCCTAATGAGCAGTTCTTC. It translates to CASSEPGGQVPNEQFF.

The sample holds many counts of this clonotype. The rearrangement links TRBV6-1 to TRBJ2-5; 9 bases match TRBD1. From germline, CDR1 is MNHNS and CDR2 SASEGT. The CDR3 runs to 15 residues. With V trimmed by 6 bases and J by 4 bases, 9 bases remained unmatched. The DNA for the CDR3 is TGTGCCAGCAGAACGGACAGGGGAGCTCTAGAGACCCAGTACTTC. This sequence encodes CASRTDRGALETQYF.

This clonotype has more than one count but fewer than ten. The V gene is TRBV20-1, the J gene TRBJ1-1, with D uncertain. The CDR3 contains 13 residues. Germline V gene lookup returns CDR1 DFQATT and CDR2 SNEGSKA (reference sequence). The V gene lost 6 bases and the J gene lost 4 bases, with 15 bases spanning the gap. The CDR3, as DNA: TGCAGTGCACCCCGTCAGGCCGCCACTGAAGCTTTCTTT. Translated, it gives CSAPRQAATEAFF.

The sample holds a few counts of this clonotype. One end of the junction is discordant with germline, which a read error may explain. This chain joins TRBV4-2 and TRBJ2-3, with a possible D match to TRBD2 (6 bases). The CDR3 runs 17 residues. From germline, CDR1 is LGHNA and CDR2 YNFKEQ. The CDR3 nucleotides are TGTGCCAGCAGCCAACCTTCCTCCGGGGGAGTTCGAGATGCGCAGTATTTT. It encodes CASSQPSSGGVRDAQYF.

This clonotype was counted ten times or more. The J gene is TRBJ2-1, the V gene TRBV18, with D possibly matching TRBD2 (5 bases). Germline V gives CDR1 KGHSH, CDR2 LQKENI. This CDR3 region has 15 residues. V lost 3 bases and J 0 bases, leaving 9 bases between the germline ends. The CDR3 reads CASSPMAGSYNEQFF. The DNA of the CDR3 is TGTGCCAGCTCACCCATGGCGGGCTCCTACAATGAGCAGTTCTTC.

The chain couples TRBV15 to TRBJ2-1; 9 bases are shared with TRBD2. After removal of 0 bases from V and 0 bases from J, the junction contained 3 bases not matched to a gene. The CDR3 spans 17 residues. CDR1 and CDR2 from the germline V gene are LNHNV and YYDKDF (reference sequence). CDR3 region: CATSRDRLAVSYNEQFF. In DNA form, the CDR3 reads TGTGCCACCAGCAGAGATAGACTAGCGGTCTCCTACAATGAGCAGTTCTTC.

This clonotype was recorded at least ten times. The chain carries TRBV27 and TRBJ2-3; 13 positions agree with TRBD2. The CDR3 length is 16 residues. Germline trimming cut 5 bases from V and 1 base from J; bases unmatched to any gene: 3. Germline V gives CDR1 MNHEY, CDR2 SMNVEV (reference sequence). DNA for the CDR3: TGTGCCAGCAGTAGGACTAGCGGGAGCGGCACAGATACGCAGTATTTT. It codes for CASSRTSGSGTDTQYF.

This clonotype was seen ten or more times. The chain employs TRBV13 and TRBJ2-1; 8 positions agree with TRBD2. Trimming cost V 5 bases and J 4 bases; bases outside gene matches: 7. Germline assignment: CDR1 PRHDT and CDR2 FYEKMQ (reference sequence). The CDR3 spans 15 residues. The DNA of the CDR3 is TGTGCCAGCAGCCCGCGGGAGGCGGGATACAATGAGCAGTTCTTC. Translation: CASSPREAGYNEQFF.

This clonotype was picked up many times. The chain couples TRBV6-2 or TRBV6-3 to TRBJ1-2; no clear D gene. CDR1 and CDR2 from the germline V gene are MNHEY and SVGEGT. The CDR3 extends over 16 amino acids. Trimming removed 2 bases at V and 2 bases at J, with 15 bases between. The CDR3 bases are TGTGCCAGCAGTTACAGTCAATCCCGAATAAACTATGGCTACACCTTC. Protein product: CASSYSQSRINYGYTF.

For the CDR3, the DNA is TGTGCCAGCAGTGAATATATAGGGAGCACCTACAATGAGCAGTTCTTC. It specifies CASSEYIGSTYNEQFF. V usage is TRBV25-1 and J usage is TRBJ2-1; perhaps TRBD2 as D (5 bases). V was shortened by 0 bases and J by 2 bases, with 11 bases between the two germline ends. Germline CDR1 reads MGHDK; CDR2 reads SYGVNS. The CDR3 runs to 16 residues.

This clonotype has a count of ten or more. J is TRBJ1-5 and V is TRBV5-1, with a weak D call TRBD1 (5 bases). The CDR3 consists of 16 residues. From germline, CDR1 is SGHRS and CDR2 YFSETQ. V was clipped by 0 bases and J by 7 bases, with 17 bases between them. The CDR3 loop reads CASSLVVGRVDQPQHF. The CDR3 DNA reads TGCGCCAGCAGCTTGGTTGTGGGCAGGGTGGACCAGCCCCAGCATTTT.

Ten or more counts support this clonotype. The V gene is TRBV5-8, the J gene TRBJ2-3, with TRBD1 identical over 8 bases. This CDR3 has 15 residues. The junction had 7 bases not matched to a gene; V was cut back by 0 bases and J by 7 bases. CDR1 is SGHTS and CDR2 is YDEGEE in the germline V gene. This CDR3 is CASSLGTGSRNTQYF. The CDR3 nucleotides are TGTGCCAGCAGCTTGGGGACAGGGAGTAGAAATACGCAGTATTTT. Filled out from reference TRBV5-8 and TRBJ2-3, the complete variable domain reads EAGVTQSPTHLIKTRGQQATLRCSPISGHTSVYWYQQALGLGLQFLLWYDEGEERNRGNFPPRFSGRQFPNYSSELNVNALELEDSALYLCASSLGTGSRNTQYFGPGTRLTVL.

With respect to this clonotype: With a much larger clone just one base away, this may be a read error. Here the CDR3 reads CASSYRDPDTGELFF. DNA of the CDR3: TGTGCCAGCAGTTACAGGGATCCGGACACCGGGGAGCTGTTTTTT. The gene calls are TRBV6-5 and TRBJ2-2; no clear D gene. Trimming shortened V by 2 bases and J by 3 bases, and 10 bases separated the two germline ends. The germline gives CDR1 MNHEY, CDR2 SVGAGI. This CDR3 comprises 15 residues.

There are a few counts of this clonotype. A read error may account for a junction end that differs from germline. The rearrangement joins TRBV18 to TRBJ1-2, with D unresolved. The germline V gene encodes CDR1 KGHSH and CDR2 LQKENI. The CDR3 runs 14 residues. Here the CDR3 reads CAGSPPSANYGYTF. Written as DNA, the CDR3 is TGTGCCGGCTCACCACCGTCAGCTAACTATGGCTACACCTTC.

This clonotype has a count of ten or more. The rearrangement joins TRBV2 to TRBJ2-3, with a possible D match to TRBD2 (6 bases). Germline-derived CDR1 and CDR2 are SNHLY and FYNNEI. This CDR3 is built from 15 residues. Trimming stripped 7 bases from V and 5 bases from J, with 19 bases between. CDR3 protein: CASIRRRDEGDTQYF. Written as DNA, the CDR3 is TGTGCCAGCATTAGACGGCGGGATGAGGGAGATACGCAGTATTTT.

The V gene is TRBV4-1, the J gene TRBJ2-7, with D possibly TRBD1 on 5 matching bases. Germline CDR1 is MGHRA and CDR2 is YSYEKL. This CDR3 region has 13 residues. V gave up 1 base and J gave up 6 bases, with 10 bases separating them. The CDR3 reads CASSQVAGPEQYF. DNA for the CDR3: TGCGCCAGCAGCCAAGTTGCAGGGCCCGAGCAGTACTTC.

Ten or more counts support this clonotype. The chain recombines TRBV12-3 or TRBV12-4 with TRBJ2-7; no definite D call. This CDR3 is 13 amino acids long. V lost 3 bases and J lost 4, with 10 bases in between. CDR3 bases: TGTGCCAGCAGTTTGGTGCGGTCGTACGAGCAGTACTTC. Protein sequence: CASSLVRSYEQYF.

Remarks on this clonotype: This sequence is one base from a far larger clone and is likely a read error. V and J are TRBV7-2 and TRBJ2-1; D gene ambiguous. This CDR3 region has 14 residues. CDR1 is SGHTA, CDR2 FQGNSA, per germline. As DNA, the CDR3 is TGTGCCAGCAGCCGAGACATCACCTACAATGAGCAGCTCTTC. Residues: CASSRDITYNEQLF.